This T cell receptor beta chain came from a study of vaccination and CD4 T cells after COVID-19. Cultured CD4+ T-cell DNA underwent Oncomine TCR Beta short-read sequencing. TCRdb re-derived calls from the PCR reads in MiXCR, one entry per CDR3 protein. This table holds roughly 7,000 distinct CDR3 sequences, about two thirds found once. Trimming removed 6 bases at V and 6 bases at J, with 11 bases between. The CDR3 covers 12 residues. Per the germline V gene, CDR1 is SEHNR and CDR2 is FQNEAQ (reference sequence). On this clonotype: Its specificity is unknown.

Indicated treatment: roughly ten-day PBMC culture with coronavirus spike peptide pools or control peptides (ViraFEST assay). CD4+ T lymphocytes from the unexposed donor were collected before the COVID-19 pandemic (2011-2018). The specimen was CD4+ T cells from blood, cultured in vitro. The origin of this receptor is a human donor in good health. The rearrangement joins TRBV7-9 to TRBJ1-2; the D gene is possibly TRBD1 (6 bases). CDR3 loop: CASSFNRDGYTF. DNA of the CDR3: TGTGCCAGCAGTTTTAACAGGGATGGCTACACCTTC.